One and the same sample provided the 20 T cell receptor beta chains below, sequenced in a study of cytomegalovirus exposure and HLA in healthy donors. PCR involved 60 Vbeta and 13 Jbeta primers. Generated by immunoSEQ multiplex PCR, the TCRdb table keeps only in-frame clones and is missing some. This table has 35,000 to 50,000 clones, 70% to 85% appearing once. The sample was PBMCs. These receptors originate from a man aged 25-45 years in good health and CMV-seronegative.

This clone appeared a single time. This chain connects TRBV19 to TRBJ2-1; 9 positions match TRBD1. V trimming: 4 bases; J trimming: 4 bases; junction bases outside the gene matches: 11. Germline values: CDR1 LNHDA, CDR2 SQIVND (reference sequence). CDR3 length: 17 residues. The DNA for the CDR3 is TGTGCCAGTAGTAATGCCTTGGGACAGGGACAATACAATGAGCAGTTCTTC. Its protein is CASSNALGQGQYNEQFF.

The rearrangement uses TRBV7-8 and TRBJ2-5; possibly TRBD2 for D (5 bases). This CDR3 has 15 residues. Per the germline V gene, CDR1 is SGHVS and CDR2 is FQNEAQ. The ends were cut back, 4 bases at V and 5 bases at J, with 17 bases in the middle. In DNA form, the CDR3 reads TGTGCCAGCAGCTATACCACTAGGGTACAGGAGACCCAGTACTTC. It specifies CASSYTTRVQETQYF.

The CDR3 DNA follows: TGTGCCTGGAGCTGGGGGCATGAGCAGTTCTTC. It yields the protein CAWSWGHEQFF. The V call is TRBV30, the J call TRBJ2-1, with TRBD1 as a possible D gene (6 bases). CDR1 and CDR2 (germline): GTSNPN, SVGIG (reference sequence). V was shortened by 3 bases and J by 8 bases, with 8 bases between the two germline ends. This CDR3 contains 11 residues.

This chain links TRBV30 with TRBJ2-7; D might be TRBD2 (6 bases). Germline CDR1 GTSNPN, CDR2 SVGIG (reference sequence). Trimming removed 0 bases at V and 0 bases at J, with 9 bases between. The CDR3 is made up of 14 amino acids. This chain's CDR3 is CAWSVSGDSYEQYF. For the CDR3, the DNA is TGTGCCTGGAGTGTATCGGGGGACTCCTACGAGCAGTACTTC.

The CDR3 loop reads CASSSGTSGRSEQFF. The CDR3, as DNA: TGTGCCAGCAGCTCCGGGACTAGCGGGAGGTCTGAGCAGTTCTTC. The rearrangement joins TRBV7-7 to TRBJ2-1; 15 bases are a match to TRBD2. The CDR3 has 15 amino acids. The V and J ends lost 4 bases and 9 bases, in that order; junction bases with no gene match: 4. The germline V gene has CDR1 SSHAT and CDR2 FNYEAQ (reference sequence).

This clone was detected only once. The chain uses TRBV30 and TRBJ1-2, with TRBD1 matching 8 bases. Trimming took 4 bases from V and 8 from J; bases not matched to a gene: 6. Germline values: CDR1 GTSNPN, CDR2 SVGIG (reference sequence). The CDR3 spans 12 residues. DNA for the CDR3: TGTGCCTGGAACAGGGGGGGACGGGGCTACACCTTC. Amino acids: CAWNRGGRGYTF.

Here the CDR3 DNA reads TGTGCCAGCAGCCCTCCTCGAACAGGGGATCTTTTAATGGGATATGGCTACACCTTC. Translated: CASSPPRTGDLLMGYGYTF. The rearrangement joins TRBV11-3 to TRBJ1-2; 7 nucleotides line up with TRBD1. V was pared by 5 bases and J by 5 bases, with 23 bases of the junction left unmatched. Germline lookup yields CDR1 SGHNT and CDR2 YENEEA. This CDR3 comprises 19 residues.

V gene TRBV29-1 combines with J gene TRBJ2-5, with D possibly TRBD2 on 9 matching bases. From germline, CDR1 is SQVTM and CDR2 ANQGSEA. V was trimmed by 7 bases and J by 4 bases, leaving 25 bases between them. The CDR3 covers 16 residues. The CDR3 DNA sequence: TGCAGCGCCCTGCCAACTAGCGGGCAGGGGGCAGAGACCCAGTACTTC. Amino acids: CSALPTSGQGAETQYF.

J is TRBJ1-1 and V is TRBV6-6; no definite D call. The germline V and J ends were trimmed by 0 bases and 5 bases, with 7 bases remaining between them. The CDR3 has 13 amino acids. Germline assignment: CDR1 MNHNY and CDR2 SVGAGI (reference sequence). CDR3 sequence reads: CASSYSRRTEAFF. For the CDR3, the DNA is TGTGCCAGCAGTTACTCCAGGAGGACTGAAGCTTTCTTT.

This clone was counted only a few times. The V gene is TRBV9, the J gene TRBJ2-2; perhaps TRBD2 as D (5 bases). Trimming shortened V by 1 base and J by 6 bases, and 13 bases separated the two germline ends. Germline assignment: CDR1 SGDLS and CDR2 YYNGEE. The CDR3 loop spans 15 amino acids. The CDR3 loop is CASSVTRGNAGELFF. Here the CDR3 DNA reads TGTGCCAGCAGCGTAACCCGGGGAAATGCCGGGGAGCTGTTTTTT.

The chain recombines TRBV13 with TRBJ1-2; TRBD1 is a possible D gene (6 bases). Germline assignment: CDR1 PRHDT and CDR2 FYEKMQ (reference sequence). V lost 4 bases and J lost 8, with 14 bases in between. The CDR3 spans 13 residues. The CDR3 DNA follows: TGTGCCAGCAGCTCTATGGACGACAGGGGCTACACCTTC. Amino acids: CASSSMDDRGYTF.

The chain is built from TRBV7-2 and TRBJ2-5; D is unresolved. CDR1 is SGHTA and CDR2 is FQGNSA in the germline V gene. This CDR3 region has 11 residues. Trimming stripped 5 bases from V and 2 bases from J, with 3 bases between. The CDR3 DNA reads TGTGCCAGCAGCCAGCAAGAGACCCAGTACTTC. Protein product: CASSQQETQYF.

The genes are TRBV30 and TRBJ1-6; D not certain. The CDR3 has 12 amino acids. V was cut by 7 bases and J by 8 bases, with 12 bases left in between. The germline V gene has CDR1 GTSNPN and CDR2 SVGIG (reference sequence). The CDR3 coding sequence is TGTGCCTCCACGACACAATATTCACCCCTCCACTTT. Residues: CASTTQYSPLHF.

J is TRBJ1-2 and V is TRBV10-3; 7 nucleotides match TRBD1. This CDR3 is 14 amino acids long. Germline lookup yields CDR1 ENHRY and CDR2 SYGVKD. V was clipped by 4 bases and J by 6 bases; unmatched bases: 8. In nucleotides, the CDR3 is TGTGCCATCAGTGCGACAGGGTACTCTCATGGCTACACCTTC. It encodes CAISATGYSHGYTF.

The V gene is TRBV28, the J gene TRBJ1-1; TRBD1 agrees at 8 bases. The CDR3 contains 14 residues. Germline CDR1 reads MDHEN; CDR2 reads SYDVKM. V lost 3 bases to trimming and J lost 4 bases; unmatched junction nucleotides: 4. CDR3 coding DNA: TGTGCCAGCAGTTTGCAACAGGGGGGCACTGAAGCTTTCTTT. Translating gives CASSLQQGGTEAFF.

DNA for the CDR3: TGTGCCAGCAACATTCCAGGGGGCCGGATTGGCACTGAAGCTTTCTTT. This sequence encodes CASNIPGGRIGTEAFF. The rearrangement joins TRBV7-9 to TRBJ1-1, with 8 bases that match TRBD1. V lost 7 bases to trimming and J lost 4 bases; unmatched junction nucleotides: 14. The CDR3 length is 16 residues. Germline values: CDR1 SEHNR, CDR2 FQNEAQ (reference sequence).

V usage is TRBV7-2 and J usage is TRBJ2-1; no clear D. The V gene lost 0 bases and the J gene lost 6 bases, with 6 bases spanning the gap. CDR3 length equals 13 residues. The germline V gene has CDR1 SGHTA and CDR2 FQGNSA. The CDR3 sequence is CASSLAYFNEQFF. CDR3 nucleotides: TGTGCCAGCAGCTTAGCCTACTTCAATGAGCAGTTCTTC.

This chain uses TRBV28 with TRBJ1-1; D not resolved. The CDR3 is 13 residues long. In germline, CDR1 is MDHEN, CDR2 SYDVKM. The V and J ends lost 11 bases and 2 bases respectively, with 15 bases between them. The CDR3 loop reads CALRRVQNTEAFF. The CDR3 coding sequence is TGTGCCCTAAGGAGGGTCCAAAACACTGAAGCTTTCTTT.

The chain couples TRBV29-1 to TRBJ2-2, with a weak D call TRBD2 (6 bases). Trimming took off 4 bases at V and 4 bases at J, with 10 bases between the two ends. This CDR3 region has 13 residues. In germline, CDR1 is SQVTM, CDR2 ANQGSEA. The CDR3 region is CSVVAGSTGELFF. The CDR3 DNA is TGCAGCGTTGTTGCGGGATCCACCGGGGAGCTGTTTTTT.

This chain connects TRBV28 to TRBJ1-1; 8 bases agree with TRBD1. This CDR3 has 17 residues. Germline CDR1 MDHEN, CDR2 SYDVKM. The V and J ends lost 5 bases and 5 bases, in that order; junction bases with no gene match: 16. CDR3 DNA sequence: TGTGCCAGCAGTCCACTAAACAGGGGGATCAGGTTGACTGAAGCTTTCTTT. Its translation is CASSPLNRGIRLTEAFF.